These 12 T cell receptor beta chains were sequenced from one sample in a study of molecular identifiers for immune sequencing clone quantification. A single record per CDR3 protein comes from TCRdb applying MiXCR to the PCR reads. The sample yields roughly 320,000 distinct CDR3 sequences, about a fifth seen once. Sequenced input: naive CD8+ T cells from blood, with Jurkat cell RNA spiked in. Subset in this sample: FACS-sorted CD8+CD4-CCR7+CD45RA+ naive T cells. Receptor source: a human donor in good health. Some libraries in this study had Jurkat cell RNA spiked in.

This clonotype was counted at least ten times. The genes are TRBV29-1 and TRBJ2-7, with 9 nucleotides matching TRBD1. V shed 2 bases and J 3 bases; nucleotides not matched to a gene: 2. The CDR3 loop spans 13 amino acids. Germline V gene sequence: CDR1 SQVTM, CDR2 ANQGSEA. CDR3 sequence reads: CSVELGQGYEQYF. The CDR3 region has the DNA TGCAGCGTTGAACTGGGACAGGGCTACGAGCAGTACTTC.

There are a few counts of this clonotype. This rearrangement joins TRBV7-6 to TRBJ2-3; TRBD2 matches at 8 bases. V lost 3 bases and J lost 4; bases outside the gene matches: 18. This CDR3 comprises 19 residues. Germline V gene lookup returns CDR1 SGHVS and CDR2 FNYEAQ. The CDR3 coding sequence is TGTGCCAGCAGCTTTTTTCCCGGGGGGGATCGACACATCCCAGATACGCAGTATTTT. Residues: CASSFFPGGDRHIPDTQYF.

This clonotype has just a few counts. V gene TRBV28 combines with J gene TRBJ1-2, with 10 bases lining up with TRBD1. This CDR3 is built from 15 residues. From germline, CDR1 is MDHEN and CDR2 SYDVKM. J gave up 6 bases and V 7 bases, and 11 bases lay outside the gene matches. CDR3 sequence: CASTLEDRGIHGYTF. The CDR3 DNA is TGTGCCAGCACCCTCGAGGACAGGGGGATACATGGCTACACCTTC.

This clonotype was counted many times. J is TRBJ1-4 and V is TRBV6-2 or TRBV6-3; 7 bases fit TRBD1. V shed 4 bases, J shed 7 bases, and the junction held 6 bases outside the gene matches. The CDR3 extends over 14 amino acids. Germline CDR1 is MNHEY and CDR2 is SVGEGT. The CDR3 DNA reads TGTGCCAGCAGTTCCGACAGGGATGGTGAAAAACTGTTTTTT. Encoded protein: CASSSDRDGEKLFF.

This clonotype was observed a single time. A single base separates this from a much larger clone, so it may be a read error. Since no conserved phenylalanine or tryptophan closes the CDR3, a read error is the likely cause. The V gene is TRBV7-6, the J gene TRBJ2-7; D gene unclear. Germline CDR1 reads SGHVS; CDR2 reads FNYEAQ. The V and J ends lost 4 bases and 2 bases respectively, with 12 bases between them. This CDR3 region has 14 residues. CDR3 sequence: CASSSTGPTYEQYL. For the CDR3, the DNA is TGTGCCAGCAGCTCTACGGGCCCCACCTACGAGCAGTACCTC.

About this clonotype itself: A much larger clone is a single base away; this may be a read error. This sequence joins TRBV2 and TRBJ1-1; D gene ambiguous. Per germline, CDR1 SNHLY and CDR2 FYNNEI. There are 14 residues in the CDR3. In nucleotides, the CDR3 is TGTTCCAGCAGTGAGGTGGAACTGAACACTGAAGCTTTCTTT. It is translated as CSSSEVELNTEAFF.

The V gene is TRBV28, the J gene TRBJ1-1; D gene unclear. CDR3 length equals 12 residues. The germline V and J ends were trimmed by 10 bases and 0 bases, with 9 bases remaining between them. Germline values: CDR1 MDHEN, CDR2 SYDVKM. The CDR3 region has the DNA TGTGCCACAACAGAGCTGAACACTGAAGCTTTCTTT. Translating it yields CATTELNTEAFF. Full variable domain (missing parts from reference TRBV28 and TRBJ1-1): DVKVTQSSRYLVKRTGEKVFLECVQDMDHENMFWYRQDPGLGLRLIYFSYDVKMKEKGDIPEGYSVSREKKERFSLILESASTNQTSMYLCATTELNTEAFFGQGTRLTVV.

Comment on this clonotype: This may stem from a read error, because a much larger clone lies one nucleotide away. The CDR3 end shows no conserved phenylalanine or tryptophan, and so a read error is likely. This chain uses TRBV6-2 or TRBV6-3 with TRBJ2-2, with D hard to call. Germline V gives CDR1 MNHEY, CDR2 SVGEGT. V was trimmed by 0 bases and J by 9 bases, leaving 8 bases between them. The CDR3 length is 13 residues. The CDR3 spells CASSYSTLRELFS. DNA of the CDR3: TGTGCCAGCAGTTACTCGACATTGCGGGAGCTGTTTTCT.

This clonotype was recorded at least ten times. V gene TRBV27 combines with J gene TRBJ1-5; D unclear. Per the germline V gene, CDR1 is MNHEY and CDR2 is SMNVEV (reference sequence). The CDR3 covers 17 residues. V gave up 5 bases and J gave up 1 base, with 18 bases separating them. The CDR3 nucleotides read TGTGCCAGCAGTCCGATGAGATTCGCGGAGAGCAATCAGCCCCAGCATTTT. Its translation: CASSPMRFAESNQPQHF.

This clonotype was observed at least ten times. This rearrangement joins TRBV29-1 to TRBJ2-1, with D uncertain. Trimming removed 5 bases at V and 8 bases at J, with 10 bases between. Looked up from germline, CDR1 is SQVTM and CDR2 is ANQGSEA. This CDR3 comprises 11 residues. CDR3 bases: TGCAGCGTTCCTTCCCCCGATGAGCAGTTCTTC. Translated: CSVPSPDEQFF.

This clonotype has ten or more counts. The rearrangement links TRBV30 to TRBJ1-5, with D unresolved. With 4 bases removed from V and 0 bases from J, the gap between germline ends came to 7 bases. CDR3 length: 13 amino acids. Germline assignment: CDR1 GTSNPN and CDR2 SVGIG (reference sequence). The CDR3 protein is CAWTDFSNQPQHF. The CDR3 DNA reads TGTGCCTGGACTGACTTTAGCAATCAGCCCCAGCATTTT.

This clonotype has just one count. This may arise from a read error, as a much more abundant clone is one base away. Given the absence of the conserved phenylalanine or tryptophan at the CDR3 end, a read error is likely. This rearrangement joins TRBV30 to TRBJ2-2, with 7 bases matching TRBD1. CDR3 length: 13 residues. V lost 2 bases to trimming and J lost 6 bases; unmatched junction nucleotides: 3. Germline loops: CDR1 GTSNPN, CDR2 SVGIG (reference sequence). CDR3 bases: TGTGCCTGGAGTTTCACAGGGGCCGGGGAGCTGTTTTCT. Translating it yields CAWSFTGAGELFS.